The entry that follows covers one T cell receptor (beta chain) sequence. Trimming left V 6 bases short and J 0 bases short, with 2 bases between. The germline V gene has CDR1 MRHNA and CDR2 SNTAGT. The CDR3 extends over 12 amino acids. This sample is part of a study of blood T cell repertoires in COVID-19. Clones were read by immunoSEQ multiplex PCR, and TCRdb kept only the in-frame ones, dropping some. This sample has 250,000 or so clones; approximately 82% occur once, and the top ten carry around 2.5%. The TCR sequence derives from a middle-aged man who had recovered from COVID-19. What was sequenced was peripheral blood. This sequence joins TRBV6-4 and TRBJ1-4, with D hard to call. CDR3 coding DNA: TGTGCCAGCAGCACAACTAATGAAAAACTGTTTTTT. It specifies CASSTTNEKLFF.